The rows below give T cell receptor beta chains drawn from one sample of a study of Graves' ophthalmopathy and Graves' hyperthyroidism. TCRdb re-called the multiplex PCR reads with MiXCR, one entry per CDR3 protein. The repertoire consists of about 400,000 distinct CDR3 sequences, with 18% occurring once and the leading ten covering 1.6%. Material: peripheral blood. The receptors derive from a young woman with Graves' ophthalmopathy. The conserved cysteine and the conserved F or W are not part of the CDR3 here.

TRBV5-1 | ASCSGFSYEQY
TRBV6-5 | ASRKGPGRDQPQH
TRBV29-1 | SVAGGGGQY
TRBV5-4 | ASSSGATAYGYT
TRBV6-2/TRBV6-3 | ASSYSLRAGNQPQH
TRBV6-1 | ASSEREGVNGYT
TRBV14 | ASSQAPFQPQH
TRBV2 | ASSEGPQPQH
TRBV10-3 | AISASGAYEQY
TRBV18 | ASSPPIRAKAF
TRBV24-1 | ATSAGQSVGQPQH
TRBV20-1 | SASPRKLANSPLH
TRBV29-1 | SVGARLAEAF
TRBV6-2/TRBV6-3 | ASSYSIPVDQPQH
TRBV28 | ASNPGGGETQY
TRBV30 | AWSLSTDTQY
TRBV6-2/TRBV6-3 | ASRPSVITNTGELF
TRBV20-1 | SARDTRSTDTQY
TRBV11-1 | ASSTWTARTGVVKNIQY
TRBV29-1 | SVMAQAGNTIY
TRBV4-2 | ASSQTGSYEQY
TRBV9 | ASSVGGGHLNTEAF
TRBV30 | AWSIGTGDGYT
TRBV6-4 | ASSDSKQGPGETQY
TRBV10-3 | AISGPLWYGYT
TRBV5-1 | ASSLVNGFSYNEQF
TRBV5-6 | ASSLVQQNTGELF
TRBV9 | ASSVGGAWNTEAF
TRBV5-5 | ASSFRTGNTKAF
TRBV30 | AWARRGELF
TRBV6-1 | ASSGTGIEYEQY
TRBV25-1 | ASSETGEVTEAF
TRBV30 | AWSRHRSGQPQH
TRBV5-1 | ASSKRTSGGPSSYEQY
TRBV9 | ASSVAAGTGELF
TRBV7-2 | ASSPTGQKAF
TRBV11-1 | ASSLNFLGRRRLETQY
TRBV5-5 | ASSFAFSYEQY
TRBV6-5 | ASSFGDSGYT
TRBV5-1 | ASSSGQGRSEQY
TRBV6-1 | ASSESTGSGNQPQH
TRBV6-2/TRBV6-3 | ASSYQGPYEQY